This entry lists 16 T cell receptor beta chains sequenced from one sample in a study of OX40 agonist ivuxolimab in advanced cancers. Sequencing used immunoSEQ multiplex PCR; TCRdb keeps in-frame clones, though not all of them. The sample lists 50,000 to 65,000 clones; 75% to 90% were seen once. This specimen consisted of CD4+ or CD8+ T cells sorted from blood, obtained in a trial of the OX40 agonist ivuxolimab. These receptors were collected from an adult with an advanced solid tumor such as melanoma, head and neck, liver or kidney cancer.

This chain joins TRBV27 and TRBJ1-3, with 7 bases that match TRBD1. With 5 bases clipped from V and 4 bases from J, the junction kept 8 bases outside the gene matches. The CDR3 length is 15 residues. Germline CDR1 and CDR2: MNHEY and SMNVEV (reference sequence). The DNA for the CDR3 is TGTGCCAGCAGTCCAAGGGGGCTAGAGGGAAACACCATATATTTT. Protein sequence: CASSPRGLEGNTIYF.

In DNA form, the CDR3 reads TGTGCCATCAGTGAGTCCGGGACAGGGTCCTACGAGCAGTACTTC. Translated, it gives CAISESGTGSYEQYF. This chain joins TRBV10-3 and TRBJ2-7; TRBD1 agrees at 9 bases. Germline CDR1 ENHRY, CDR2 SYGVKD. Unmatched junction bases numbered 1, after V lost 0 bases and J lost 1 base. This CDR3 contains 15 residues.

The chain carries TRBV10-3 and TRBJ2-4, with 11 bases aligning to TRBD2. This CDR3 comprises 18 residues. After removal of 0 bases from V and 5 bases from J, the junction contained 9 bases not matched to a gene. The germline V gene encodes CDR1 ENHRY and CDR2 SYGVKD. CDR3 nucleotide sequence: TGTGCCATCAGTGAGTCGACTCGTTCTAGCGGGGGGCAAAACATTCAGTACTTC. It codes for CAISESTRSSGGQNIQYF.

This clone has a single count. The gene calls are TRBV4-3 and TRBJ2-1; D tentatively fits TRBD1 or TRBD2 (7 bases each). The V gene's germline CDR1 is LGHNA and CDR2 YSLEER. V was pared by 2 bases and J by 1 base, with 21 bases between. The CDR3 loop spans 19 amino acids. CDR3 bases: TGCGCCAGCAGCCAAATCTCCCAACGGGGGGACAGATCCTACAATGAGCAGTTCTTC. This translates into CASSQISQRGDRSYNEQFF.

The gene calls are TRBV7-5 and TRBJ2-5; the table names TRBD1, a call not compared with the DNA. TRBV7-5 is described as a pseudogene. The CDR3 has 15 amino acids. This CDR3 is CVRSRTGQFQETQYF. The CDR3 nucleotides read TGTGTCAGAAGCAGGACGGGACAGTTTCAAGAGACCCAGTACTTC.

This clone was detected only a few times. V usage is TRBV19 and J usage is TRBJ1-2; D not resolved. This CDR3 is 14 amino acids long. CDR1 LNHDA and CDR2 SQIVND come from the germline V gene (reference sequence). Trimming pared 4 bases from V and 3 bases from J, leaving 12 bases between. In DNA, the CDR3 is TGTGCCAGTAGTAGGGAGGAGGGCGACTATGGCTACACCTTC. This encodes CASSREEGDYGYTF. Filled out from reference TRBV19 and TRBJ1-2, the complete variable domain reads DGGITQSPKYLFRKEGQNVTLSCEQNLNHDAMYWYRQDPGQGLRLIYYSQIVNDFQKGDIAEGYSVSREKKESFPLTVTSAQKNPTAFYLCASSREEGDYGYTFGSGTRLTVV.

V gene TRBV5-1 combines with J gene TRBJ1-5, with D possibly matching TRBD1 (6 bases). The ends were cut back, 3 bases at V and 3 bases at J, with 10 bases in the middle. The CDR3 contains 14 residues. Germline V gives CDR1 SGHRS, CDR2 YFSETQ. Written as DNA, the CDR3 is TGCGCCAGCAGCTCCGGACAGCCCAATCAGCCCCAGCATTTT. It specifies CASSSGQPNQPQHF.

The J gene is TRBJ1-3, the V gene TRBV30, with a possible D match to TRBD1 (6 bases). Germline V lookup: CDR1 GTSNPN, CDR2 SVGIG (reference sequence). The V and J ends lost 3 bases and 8 bases respectively, with 11 bases between them. There are 12 residues in the CDR3. CDR3 in DNA: TGTGCCTGGAGGGGGGGGCCGGACACCATATATTTT. Residues: CAWRGGPDTIYF.

The V gene is TRBV6-5, the J gene TRBJ2-5, with a tentative D call TRBD1 (5 bases). V lost 0 bases, J lost 5 bases, and 10 bases lay in between. The germline CDR1 and CDR2 sequences are MNHEY and SVGAGI. This CDR3 is built from 14 residues. The CDR3 protein is CASSYSQAKETQYF. DNA for the CDR3: TGTGCCAGCAGTTACTCACAGGCCAAGGAGACCCAGTACTTC.

The rearrangement uses TRBV28 and TRBJ2-7; D unresolved. CDR3 length equals 11 residues. The V gene's germline CDR1 is MDHEN and CDR2 SYDVKM. Between the trimmed V and J ends, which lost 5 bases and 3 bases, there was a span of 5 bases. The CDR3 DNA is TGTGCCAGCAGTCCTCGCTACGAGCAGTACTTC. Its protein product is CASSPRYEQYF.

This sequence joins TRBV6-5 and TRBJ2-3, with unresolved D. Per the germline V gene, CDR1 is MNHEY and CDR2 is SVGAGI. Trimming removed 6 bases from V and 0 bases from J, with 7 bases in between. This CDR3 spans 13 amino acids. In DNA, the CDR3 is TGTGCCAGCAGGACGGGCAGCACAGATACGCAGTATTTT. Translated: CASRTGSTDTQYF.

The chain joins TRBV7-2 to TRBJ2-1, with 13 positions matching TRBD2. This CDR3 has 15 amino acids. The trim removed 5 bases at V and 12 bases at J, leaving 10 bases unmatched. Germline V gene data show CDR1 as SGHTA and CDR2 as FQGNSA. The CDR3: CASSPVGTSGTGQFF. The CDR3 bases are TGTGCCAGCAGCCCGGTCGGGACTAGCGGGACTGGGCAGTTCTTC.

The gene calls are TRBV10-2 and TRBJ1-3, with a weak D call TRBD1 (5 bases). Germline-derived CDR1 and CDR2 are WSHSY and SAAADI. The CDR3 spans 16 residues. Trimming cost V 2 bases and J 2 bases, with 13 bases left between them. The CDR3 loop is CASSERRDFTGNTIYF. The CDR3 nucleotides read TGCGCCAGCAGTGAGCGCAGGGACTTTACTGGAAACACCATATATTTT.

The chain combines TRBV5-1 with TRBJ2-3; D unresolved. The CDR3 is 13 amino acids. Deletions cut 4 bases from V and 0 bases from J, with 6 bases between. Germline V gene sequence: CDR1 SGHRS, CDR2 YFSETQ. CDR3 in DNA: TGCGCCAGCAGCGGGATTAGCACAGATACGCAGTATTTT. Protein product: CASSGISTDTQYF.

The rearrangement joins TRBV14 to TRBJ1-4; maybe TRBD1 (5 bases). There are 15 residues in the CDR3. Trimming took 3 bases from V and 3 from J, leaving 11 bases between them. Germline values: CDR1 SGHDN, CDR2 FVKESK. CDR3 sequence: CASSHPGPANEKLFF. The CDR3 DNA reads TGTGCCAGCAGCCACCCGGGACCGGCTAATGAAAAACTGTTTTTT.

V usage is TRBV6-5 and J usage is TRBJ1-3; no definite D call. The CDR3 spans 13 residues. V was trimmed by 6 bases and J by 0 bases, leaving 6 bases between them. CDR1 MNHEY and CDR2 SVGAGI come from the germline V gene. The CDR3 nucleotides read TGTGCCAGCAGCACGAGCTCTGGAAACACCATATATTTT. This gives the protein CASSTSSGNTIYF.